This T cell receptor beta chain came from a study of CD39 and CD103 CD8 tumor-infiltrating T cells listed by TCRdb under 2018. For the wider study: Repertoire comparisons were shown for an HPV-positive HNSCC, an HPV-negative HNSCC, an ovarian cancer and a melanoma patient. TCRbeta CDR3 deep sequencing compared repertoires of CD8 TIL subsets defined by CD103 and CD39 with peripheral memory CD8 T cells. General findings and caveats noted by the study authors: Clonotypes from DP TILs were seldom detected in blood or uninvolved lymph node, while clonotypes from DN TILs overlapped to a large extent with peripheral memory CD8 repertoires. DP CD8 TILs appeared to be more oligoclonal than DN and SP CD8 TILs and blood memory CD8 T cells, with roughly 55-90% covered by the top 30 clonotypes.

Remarks on this clone: It lacks a known antigen. No base qualities exist here, and no much larger clone lies one base off it.

For each subset, genomic DNA was extracted from around 10,000 to 100,000 sorted cells using the DNeasy Blood and Tissue Kit. TCRbeta V-J or V-D-J regions were sequenced and mapped by the immunoSEQ service, with coverage above 10x per sample. The published analysis was carried out like this. The analysis included only productive rearrangements exported from the immunoSEQ Analyzer platform, and clonality was assessed using the 500 most abundant clones. To quantify how much repertoires overlapped between populations, both the Morisita-Horn similarity index and the Jaccard index were used. Morisita-Horn similarity between CD8 T-cell subset TCR repertoires was measured in about 6 cancer patients. The immuneACCESS repertoire file appears here via TCRdb, limited to in-frame rearrangements. These files lack a portion of the clones; in checked studies, under half of the deficit traces to unresolved V genes, and the cause of the others is not known. V, J and clone size are taken as reported in that table, and D and trimming were inferred from the DNA itself. Present in this sample are some 4,300 clones, under 80% of which were seen just once. Of the sample, roughly an eighth falls within the top ten clones.

At the time of sample collection the patients were not on therapy, although prior treatments varied from chemotherapy, radiotherapy, surgery and immunotherapy to no treatment. After thawing, cells went through T lymphocyte enrichment using a negative-selection kit, with EpCAM beads added for tumor-infiltrating lymphocytes. Memory CD8 T cells were sorted as CD8+CD4-CD45RA- cells irrespective of CCR7 expression. Before analysis, peripheral blood mononuclear cells were separated on a Ficoll-Paque PLUS gradient and then cryopreserved. On a FACSAria II, each population was sorted to approximately 99% purity, and the resulting cell pellets were frozen for TCR sequencing with no culture step. Unmatched junction bases come to 9, with V trimmed by 5 bases and J by 5 bases. Its CDR3 holds 15 amino acids, cysteine through phenylalanine. Only the CDR3 DNA stays, 45 bases, in frame from base 1. From a lookup of the germline V gene (reference sequence), CDR1 and CDR2 are LNHDA and SQIVND.

The sample was CD8+ T cells sorted from blood. The cell subset or site label, as the study defines it: total memory CD8 T cells (CD45RA-CCR7+/-) from blood or uninvolved lymph node. The sequence derives from a human donor with head and neck squamous cell carcinoma. The rearrangement combines TRBV19 with TRBJ2-5; 9 central bases correspond to TRBD1. CDR3 region: CASSPGDRVFETQYF. The nucleotide sequence reads as follows: TGTGCCAGTAGTCCCGGGGACAGGGTGTTCGAGACCCAGTACTTC.